This T cell receptor (beta chain) was documented in a study of T cell repertoires in cytomegalovirus infection. Background on the study: Selected CMV epitopes included recently identified HLA-C-restricted ones as well as well-studied HLA-B-restricted ones. Findings and limits, study-wide: Carriers of CMV plus the relevant HLA were identified by cumulative public TCR beta family frequency.

Trimming left V 0 bases short and J 7 bases short, with 6 bases between. The CDR3 spans 12 residues. Germline CDR1 SEHNR, CDR2 FQNEAQ (reference sequence). TCRdb recomputed calls from the reads with MiXCR, one row per CDR3 protein. The sample shows about 890,000 distinct CDR3 sequences, approximately 33% of them seen only once. This clonotype was detected a few times. The antigen is not known. Sequenced here: cultured CD8+ T cells from PBMCs, sampled from culture after CMV antigen stimulation. The receptor's source is a human donor in good health (CMV status not recorded). Some clones in this sample may be carry-over from other donors' samples. The rearrangement links TRBV7-9 to TRBJ1-2, with no clear D. This chain's CDR3 is CASSLAATGYTF. CDR3 coding DNA: TGTGCCAGCAGCTTAGCCGCGACTGGCTACACCTTC.